Below are 18 T cell receptor beta chains sequenced from a single sample in a study of T-cell memory formation after mild COVID-19. TCRdb used MiXCR to reprocess the 5' RACE reads, holding one entry per CDR3 protein. This sample has approximately 490,000 distinct CDR3 sequences; around 21% occur once, and the top ten carry roughly an eighth. The material sequenced was PBMCs or a T cell subset sorted from them (not recorded which). The receptors shown here come from an adult woman who had mild COVID-19 (a few samples of this study predate the infection). Cell type and time point are not known.

The genes are TRBV24-1 and TRBJ2-5; no firm D call. Germline V gene sequence: CDR1 KGHDR, CDR2 SFDVKD. Trimming took off 4 bases at V and 5 bases at J, with 7 bases between the two ends. The CDR3 contains 12 residues. CDR3 nucleotides: TGTGCCACCAGTGAGGGGTCCGAGACCCAGTACTTC. This encodes CATSEGSETQYF.

The V and J genes are TRBV5-5 and TRBJ1-6; 8 bases match TRBD1. Trimming at V came to 5 bases and at J to 8 bases, leaving 6 bases not matched to a gene. This CDR3 comprises 14 residues. Germline loops: CDR1 SGHKS, CDR2 YYEKEE (reference sequence). This CDR3 is CASRPGQEDSPLHF. DNA for the CDR3: TGTGCCAGCAGACCGGGACAGGAGGATTCACCCCTCCACTTT.

The genes are TRBV6-5 and TRBJ1-1; perhaps TRBD1 as D (5 bases). Germline V gene sequence: CDR1 MNHEY, CDR2 SVGAGI. There are 16 residues in the CDR3. Between the trimmed V and J ends, which lost 2 bases and 1 base, there was a span of 14 bases. The CDR3: CASSYGTPGRNTEAFF. As DNA, the CDR3 is TGTGCCAGCAGTTACGGGACCCCAGGGAGGAACACTGAAGCTTTCTTT.

The CDR3 sequence: CASWPGREGSEQYF. The CDR3 nucleotides are TGTGCCTCGTGGCCGGGGCGGGAGGGATCCGAGCAGTACTTC. The rearrangement joins TRBV10-3 to TRBJ2-7, with 9 bases lining up with TRBD2. The CDR3 has 14 amino acids. V lost 11 bases, J lost 6 bases, and 14 bases stayed unmatched. Germline loops: CDR1 ENHRY, CDR2 SYGVKD.

The rearrangement links TRBV9 to TRBJ2-3; TRBD2 aligns across 14 bases. Per the germline V gene, CDR1 is SGDLS and CDR2 is YYNGEE. The CDR3 is 17 amino acids. The J segment lost 2 bases and the V segment lost 3 bases, leaving 5 bases of the junction unmatched. CDR3 nucleotides: TGTGCCAGCAGCGAGGGGACTAGCGGGAGCTACACAGATACGCAGTATTTT. The encoded protein is CASSEGTSGSYTDTQYF.

In DNA, the CDR3 is TGCAGCATGCGACAGGGGACAGATACGCAGTATTTT. Protein product: CSMRQGTDTQYF. V gene TRBV29-1 combines with J gene TRBJ2-3; 8 bases align to TRBD1. V lost 8 bases to trimming and J lost 3 bases; unmatched junction nucleotides: 4. The CDR3 is made up of 12 amino acids. Looked up from germline, CDR1 is SQVTM and CDR2 is ANQGSEA.

The sample holds a few counts of this clonotype. V and J are TRBV7-9 and TRBJ1-1; D unresolved. V lost 4 bases, J lost 2 bases, and 14 bases lay in between. This CDR3 comprises 15 residues. Looked up from germline, CDR1 is SEHNR and CDR2 is FQNEAQ (reference sequence). The CDR3 region is CASSSEQTPNTEAFF. In DNA, the CDR3 is TGTGCCAGCAGCTCTGAACAGACCCCCAACACTGAAGCTTTCTTT.

This clonotype was seen at least ten times. The chain uses TRBV4-2 and TRBJ1-2; 8 bases line up with TRBD1. J lost 4 bases, V lost 6 bases, and 10 bases had no gene match. Germline CDR1 reads LGHNA; CDR2 reads YNFKEQ. CDR3 length: 15 residues. CDR3 coding DNA: TGTGCCAGCAGTCATCCGGGACAGGAGTCCTATGGCTACACCTTC. Translating it yields CASSHPGQESYGYTF.

This clonotype was seen a few times. This rearrangement joins TRBV20-1 to TRBJ1-1; D is possibly TRBD1 (5 bases). The CDR3 contains 13 residues. Germline V gene sequence: CDR1 DFQATT, CDR2 SNEGSKA (reference sequence). V shed 6 bases and J shed 2 bases, with 13 bases lying between them. The CDR3 nucleotides read TGCAGTGCCCTTGACTGGGGCAACACTGAAGCTTTCTTT. This encodes CSALDWGNTEAFF.

V usage is TRBV5-1 and J usage is TRBJ2-3, with 7 bases identical to TRBD1. CDR3 length: 13 amino acids. Losses at the gene ends were 5 bases for V and 3 bases for J; bases not matched to a gene: 3. Per germline, CDR1 SGHRS and CDR2 YFSETQ. The CDR3 region is CASRTGATDTQYF. In nucleotides, the CDR3 is TGCGCCAGCAGAACAGGGGCGACAGATACGCAGTATTTT.

This clonotype was picked up many times. The gene calls are TRBV4-3 and TRBJ2-2; 7 nucleotides agree with TRBD2. Trimming at V came to 4 bases and at J to 0 bases, leaving 8 bases not matched to a gene. The germline V gene encodes CDR1 LGHNA and CDR2 YSLEER. The CDR3 length is 17 residues. The chain's CDR3 is CASSPFTSASNTGELFF. The CDR3 coding sequence is TGCGCCAGCAGCCCTTTCACTAGCGCCTCGAACACCGGGGAGCTGTTTTTT.

This clonotype was seen a few times. CDR3 nucleotides: TGTGCCAGCAGTGTCTTTGGCTCCTACAATGAGCAGTTCTTC. Its translation: CASSVFGSYNEQFF. This chain uses TRBV6-1 with TRBJ2-1; no reliable D call. The CDR3 covers 14 residues. V was cut by 4 bases and J by 0 bases, with 7 bases left in between. Germline CDR1 reads MNHNS; CDR2 reads SASEGT.

The chain combines TRBV4-1 with TRBJ1-2; the D gene is possibly TRBD1 (6 bases). The germline V gene has CDR1 MGHRA and CDR2 YSYEKL. With 1 base removed from V and 0 bases from J, the gap between germline ends came to 9 bases. This CDR3 spans 15 amino acids. CDR3 nucleotides: TGCGCCAGCAGCCAAGGGACAGCGTCTAACTATGGCTACACCTTC. This codes for CASSQGTASNYGYTF.

The sample holds a few counts of this clonotype. This chain links TRBV6-2 or TRBV6-3 with TRBJ2-1; D unresolved. V was cut by 6 bases and J by 6 bases, with 15 bases left in between. This CDR3 is built from 14 residues. Germline V gene sequence: CDR1 MNHEY, CDR2 SVGEGT. The CDR3: CASSRRILGNEQFF. CDR3 bases: TGTGCCAGCAGCCGGCGGATATTAGGCAATGAGCAGTTCTTC.

This clonotype has only a few counts. The chain has TRBV7-2 and TRBJ2-7; D gene unclear. Trimming stripped 5 bases from V and 6 bases from J, with 11 bases between. CDR3 length: 12 residues. Germline CDR1 and CDR2: SGHTA and FQGNSA. In nucleotides, the CDR3 is TGTGCCAGCAGCGCCGGAAGCACCGAGCAGTACTTC. This gives the protein CASSAGSTEQYF.

This clonotype was detected a few times. The chain recombines TRBV11-2 with TRBJ1-1; D is undetermined. Trimming removed 0 bases at V and 4 bases at J, with 9 bases between. Per germline, CDR1 SGHAT and CDR2 FQNNGV. There are 14 residues in the CDR3. The CDR3 DNA reads TGTGCCAGCAGCTTAGAAACTCGGGGCACTGAAGCTTTCTTT. Residues: CASSLETRGTEAFF.

This clonotype was found a few times. The chain carries TRBV7-7 and TRBJ2-5; the D call may be TRBD1 or TRBD2 (6 bases each). The V gene's germline CDR1 is SSHAT and CDR2 FNYEAQ (reference sequence). This CDR3 has 13 residues. The CDR3 reads CASGLGAAETQYF. The CDR3 DNA sequence: TGTGCTAGCGGTTTGGGGGCAGCGGAGACCCAGTACTTC. Supplemented by reference TRBV7-7 and TRBJ2-5, the full variable domain reads GAGVSQSPRYKVTKRGQDVTLRCDPISSHATLYWYQQALGQGPEFLTYFNYEAQPDKSGLPSDRFSAERPEGSISTLTIQRTEQRDSAMYRCASGLGAAETQYFGPGTRLLVL.

This chain connects TRBV12-5 to TRBJ2-1; 12 positions agree with TRBD2. Losses at the gene ends were 3 bases for V and 3 bases for J; bases not matched to a gene: 9. The germline V gene encodes CDR1 LGHNT and CDR2 FRNRAP. There are 18 residues in the CDR3. This CDR3 is CASGLSLAGGRLYNEQFF. The DNA for the CDR3 is TGTGCTAGTGGTTTATCGCTAGCGGGAGGGCGACTCTACAATGAGCAGTTCTTC.